The 32 T cell receptor beta chains given below trace back to one sample, sequenced in a study of T cell responses to AZD1222 COVID-19 vaccine. Sequencing was performed with immunoSEQ multiplex PCR; in TCRdb, only in-frame clones are kept and a portion is missing. The data show 180,000 or so clones, with just under 90% seen just once and approximately 4.2% held by the top ten. This specimen was peripheral blood, taken 28 days after the second dose of the MenACWY control vaccine. These TCRs come from an adult who received the MenACWY meningococcal vaccine as a control.

This chain links TRBV4-3 with TRBJ2-7; a possible D gene is TRBD1 (5 bases). V lost 7 bases to trimming and J lost 3 bases, with 19 bases between them. Per the germline V gene, CDR1 is LGHNA and CDR2 is YSLEER. The CDR3 length is 15 residues. In nucleotides, the CDR3 is TGCGCCAGCACAGAGAAGCAGGGTATAGGCTACGAGCAGTACTTC. Translation gives CASTEKQGIGYEQYF.

V usage is TRBV11-2 and J usage is TRBJ2-3; D unclear. Trimming removed 1 base at V and 2 bases at J, with 10 bases between. CDR1 and CDR2 from the germline V gene are SGHAT and FQNNGV. The CDR3 has 15 amino acids. The CDR3 DNA reads as TGTGCCAGCAGCTTAGTGTCCAGATTCACAGATACGCAGTATTTT. It encodes CASSLVSRFTDTQYF.

This chain connects TRBV24-1 to TRBJ1-5; no firm D call. Germline CDR1 and CDR2: KGHDR and SFDVKD. The CDR3 length is 14 residues. Trimming removed 7 bases from V and 0 bases from J, with 9 bases in between. Written as DNA, the CDR3 is TGTGCCACCAGAGGACGGGATAGCAATCAGCCCCAGCATTTT. Protein: CATRGRDSNQPQHF.

The sample holds a few counts of this clone. J is TRBJ2-7 and V is TRBV19; D ambiguous. The CDR3 sequence is 14 residues long. The V and J ends lost 3 bases and 0 bases respectively, with 9 bases between them. Germline V lookup: CDR1 LNHDA, CDR2 SQIVND (reference sequence). CDR3 nucleotide sequence: TGTGCCAGTAGTATTGTACACAACTCCTACGAGCAGTACTTC. Protein: CASSIVHNSYEQYF.

The chain links TRBV27 to TRBJ2-1; 16 bases match TRBD2. Germline V gene data show CDR1 as MNHEY and CDR2 as SMNVEV (reference sequence). The CDR3 loop spans 15 amino acids. The J segment lost 8 bases and the V segment lost 6 bases, leaving 4 bases of the junction unmatched. The CDR3 DNA is TGTGCCAGCAGCCAAGGGACTAGCGGGAGGGATGAGCAGTTCTTC. Translation gives CASSQGTSGRDEQFF.

This sequence joins TRBV7-2 and TRBJ1-1; D is perhaps TRBD1 (5 bases). Per the germline V gene, CDR1 is SGHTA and CDR2 is FQGNSA. With 4 bases removed from V and 3 bases from J, the gap between germline ends came to 15 bases. This CDR3 is 15 amino acids long. This CDR3 is CASSWLGSGDTEAFF. The CDR3 nucleotides are TGTGCCAGCAGCTGGTTAGGGTCGGGGGACACTGAAGCTTTCTTT.

V gene TRBV6-5 combines with J gene TRBJ1-1; a weak D match, TRBD1 (6 bases). Germline V gene sequence: CDR1 MNHEY, CDR2 SVGAGI. The V gene lost 6 bases and the J gene lost 5 bases, with 13 bases spanning the gap. The CDR3 has 13 residues. The DNA for the CDR3 is TGTGCCAGCAGCCGTCAGGGGCGAACTGAAGCTTTCTTT. It yields the protein CASSRQGRTEAFF.

The chain is built from TRBV5-1 and TRBJ2-5; D possibly uses TRBD1 or TRBD2 (6 bases each). Germline V gives CDR1 SGHRS, CDR2 YFSETQ. The V end lost 3 bases, the J end lost 5 bases, and 17 bases lay between the germline ends. The CDR3 is 15 residues long. CDR3: CASSSSGAREETQYF. The CDR3 DNA reads as TGCGCCAGCAGCTCCTCGGGGGCGCGTGAGGAGACCCAGTACTTC.

The chain links TRBV19 to TRBJ2-3; D gene unclear. In germline, CDR1 is LNHDA, CDR2 SQIVND (reference sequence). Trimming removed 3 bases from V and 0 bases from J, with 4 bases in between. The CDR3 totals 13 residues. CDR3 residues: CASSIGSTDTQYF. CDR3 sequence (DNA): TGTGCCAGTAGTATCGGCAGCACAGATACGCAGTATTTT.

The chain combines TRBV9 with TRBJ1-1, with no clear D. There are 15 residues in the CDR3. V lost 2 bases and J lost 0, with 11 bases in between. CDR1 and CDR2 (germline): SGDLS, YYNGEE. The CDR3: CASSVGNGMNTEAFF. The CDR3 DNA reads as TGTGCCAGCAGCGTGGGGAACGGAATGAACACTGAAGCTTTCTTT.

The rearrangement uses TRBV27 and TRBJ1-6; D might be TRBD1 (6 bases). The CDR3 is made up of 19 amino acids. V dropped 6 bases and J dropped 0 bases, with 21 bases sitting between them. Germline V gene data show CDR1 as MNHEY and CDR2 as SMNVEV (reference sequence). The CDR3 coding sequence is TGTGCCAGCAGGACTACCGGGACACCCATGAGCTCCTATAATTCACCCCTCCACTTT. Translated: CASRTTGTPMSSYNSPLHF.

This chain uses TRBV2 with TRBJ1-5; TRBD1 matches at 7 bases. J gave up 7 bases and V 10 bases, and 10 bases lay outside the gene matches. Per germline, CDR1 SNHLY and CDR2 FYNNEI. The CDR3 consists of 13 residues. CDR3 region: CATKQGSGQPQHF. The CDR3 DNA reads as TGTGCCACTAAACAGGGGTCGGGCCAGCCCCAGCATTTT.

This chain joins TRBV7-2 and TRBJ1-1, with D maybe TRBD1 (6 bases). The CDR3 consists of 15 residues. Between the trimmed V and J ends, which lost 1 base and 2 bases, there was a span of 11 bases. Per germline, CDR1 SGHTA and CDR2 FQGNSA. CDR3 sequence: CASSLVGGANTEAFF. In DNA form, the CDR3 reads TGTGCCAGCAGCTTAGTAGGGGGAGCCAACACTGAAGCTTTCTTT.

The chain recombines TRBV10-3 with TRBJ2-7; D ambiguous. Trimming left V 4 bases short and J 2 bases short, with 12 bases between. The CDR3 covers 14 residues. Germline lookup yields CDR1 ENHRY and CDR2 SYGVKD. This CDR3 reads CAISAQLRTYEQYF. The CDR3 DNA is TGTGCCATCAGTGCACAGTTACGGACCTACGAGCAGTACTTC.

The V gene is TRBV28, the J gene TRBJ2-2; the D gene is possibly TRBD2 (5 bases). Germline loops: CDR1 MDHEN, CDR2 SYDVKM. This CDR3 contains 14 residues. V was cut by 8 bases and J by 4 bases, with 14 bases left in between. The CDR3, as DNA: TGTGCCAGCCAAAACCTGGGGAGCACCGGGGAGCTGTTTTTT. This sequence encodes CASQNLGSTGELFF.

The J gene is TRBJ2-7, the V gene TRBV12-2; the table gives TRBD2 as D, unverified against the DNA. TRBV12-2 is labeled a pseudogene. The CDR3 sequence is 17 residues long. The CDR3 loop reads CASRLVCVAGGPYEQYF. For the CDR3, the DNA is TGTGCAAGTCGCTTAGTCTGTGTAGCGGGAGGGCCCTACGAGCAGTACTTC.

V is TRBV19 and J is TRBJ1-1; 10 bases agree with TRBD1. The germline gives CDR1 LNHDA, CDR2 SQIVND (reference sequence). V lost 10 bases to trimming and J lost 7 bases; unmatched junction nucleotides: 12. The CDR3 length is 14 residues. The DNA of the CDR3 is TGTGCCACGGGACAGGGGCTGAAGGTGGGTGAAGCTTTCTTT. It yields the protein CATGQGLKVGEAFF. The full variable domain, with the rest looked up from reference TRBV19 and TRBJ1-1, is DGGITQSPKYLFRKEGQNVTLSCEQNLNHDAMYWYRQDPGQGLRLIYYSQIVNDFQKGDIAEGYSVSREKKESFPLTVTSAQKNPTAFYLCATGQGLKVGEAFFGQGTRLTVV.

The chain couples TRBV19 to TRBJ1-6; tentative D call: TRBD1 (6 bases). In germline, CDR1 is LNHDA, CDR2 SQIVND (reference sequence). V was pared by 6 bases and J by 10 bases, with 19 bases between. The CDR3 runs to 15 residues. CDR3 sequence (DNA): TGTGCCAGTAGCCGACCCGGGACACGGAACTCACCCCTCCACTTT. This sequence encodes CASSRPGTRNSPLHF.

This chain joins TRBV30 and TRBJ1-2; no firm D call. Looked up from germline, CDR1 is GTSNPN and CDR2 is SVGIG (reference sequence). This CDR3 is built from 13 residues. CDR3 DNA: TGTGCTGGAGCCGCCAGCCAATACTATGGCTACACCTTC. It specifies CAGAASQYYGYTF.

The rearrangement joins TRBV6-4 to TRBJ2-1; D not resolved. The length of the CDR3 is 13 residues. Per the germline V gene, CDR1 is MRHNA and CDR2 is SNTAGT. Trimming left V 7 bases short and J 2 bases short, with 9 bases between. DNA of the CDR3: TGTGCCAGCATGAATCTAGCCTACAATGAGCAGTTCTTC. It is translated as CASMNLAYNEQFF.

The chain links TRBV2 to TRBJ2-7; tentatively, D is TRBD1 (6 bases). The V and J ends lost 6 bases and 5 bases respectively, with 14 bases between them. From germline, CDR1 is SNHLY and CDR2 FYNNEI. This CDR3 region has 13 residues. CDR3 DNA sequence: TGTGCCAGCAGGATACAGGGCAGGGACGAGCAGTACTTC. This encodes CASRIQGRDEQYF. Together with reference TRBV2 and TRBJ2-7, the CDR3 gives the full variable domain: EPEVTQTPSHQVTQMGQEVILRCVPISNHLYFYWYRQILGQKVEFLVSFYNNEISEKSEIFDDQFSVERPDGSNFTLKIRSTKLEDSAMYFCASRIQGRDEQYFGPGTRLTVT.

The chain carries TRBV4-2 and TRBJ1-5; unclear D gene. The germline V and J ends were trimmed by 3 bases and 4 bases, with 13 bases remaining between them. CDR3 size: 15 residues. In germline, CDR1 is LGHNA, CDR2 YNFKEQ. This chain's CDR3 is CASSHPGGANQPQHF. DNA for the CDR3: TGTGCCAGCAGCCACCCCGGCGGCGCTAATCAGCCCCAGCATTTT.

The chain combines TRBV28 with TRBJ2-2; D may match TRBD1 or TRBD2 (5 bases each). V dropped 6 bases and J dropped 1 base, with 12 bases sitting between them. There are 15 residues in the CDR3. Germline CDR1 MDHEN, CDR2 SYDVKM. This chain's CDR3 is CASSPGRRNTGELFF. The CDR3 nucleotides are TGTGCCAGCAGCCCGGGACGGAGGAACACCGGGGAGCTGTTTTTT.

The rearrangement joins TRBV24-1 to TRBJ2-5; D perhaps matches TRBD1 (6 bases). The CDR3 covers 14 residues. Trimming took 1 base from V and 4 from J, leaving 9 bases between them. CDR1 KGHDR and CDR2 SFDVKD come from the germline V gene. The CDR3 DNA reads as TGTGCCACCAGTGATTTAGGACAGAGAGAGACCCAGTACTTC. It encodes CATSDLGQRETQYF.

The chain couples TRBV27 to TRBJ1-2, with D perhaps TRBD1 (6 bases). The CDR3 is 16 residues long. Germline V gene data show CDR1 as MNHEY and CDR2 as SMNVEV (reference sequence). Trimming left V 1 base short and J 4 bases short, with 16 bases between. CDR3 residues: CASSLLGQGSSYGYTF. The CDR3 DNA reads as TGTGCCAGCAGTTTATTGGGGCAGGGGTCAAGCTATGGCTACACCTTC.

The chain recombines TRBV7-2 with TRBJ1-2; D ambiguous. V shed 1 base and J shed 5 bases, with 5 bases lying between them. Germline loops: CDR1 SGHTA, CDR2 FQGNSA. The CDR3 runs 12 residues. The CDR3 nucleotides are TGTGCCAGCAGCTTAGAATCATATGGCTACACCTTC. It is translated as CASSLESYGYTF.

V is TRBV28 and J is TRBJ1-3; D is uncertain. This CDR3 comprises 18 residues. V lost 3 bases and J lost 2, with 20 bases in between. CDR1 is MDHEN, CDR2 SYDVKM, per germline. In DNA, the CDR3 is TGTGCCAGCAGTTTTTTGACTCTAAGAAAGGTGACTGGAAACACCATATATTTT. Translated, it gives CASSFLTLRKVTGNTIYF.

This clone appeared a single time. V and J are TRBV5-4 and TRBJ2-5; D is perhaps TRBD1 (5 bases). Trimming left V 0 bases short and J 9 bases short, with 6 bases between. Germline V CDR1 and CDR2: SGHNT, YYREEE (reference sequence). CDR3 length equals 11 residues. The CDR3 here is CASSLEGAQYF. The DNA of the CDR3 is TGTGCCAGCAGCTTGGAAGGGGCCCAGTACTTC.

The CDR3 loop is CASSLLLAGVAYEQYF. CDR3 sequence (DNA): TGTGCCAGCAGCTTATTACTAGCGGGAGTGGCCTACGAGCAGTACTTC. The rearrangement uses TRBV11-2 and TRBJ2-7; TRBD2 agrees at 11 bases. V lost 2 bases, J lost 2 bases, and 5 bases stayed unmatched. The CDR3 covers 16 residues. Germline values: CDR1 SGHAT, CDR2 FQNNGV.

This clone was observed a single time. The chain carries TRBV3-1 (or the pseudogene TRBV3-2) and TRBJ2-1; 7 nucleotides agree with TRBD2. This CDR3 comprises 17 residues. Per the germline V gene, CDR1 is LGHDT and CDR2 is YNNKEL (reference sequence). V trimming: 0 bases; J trimming: 4 bases; junction bases outside the gene matches: 9. CDR3 amino acids: CASSQEGLAAQYNEQFF. In nucleotides, the CDR3 is TGTGCCAGCAGCCAAGAGGGGCTAGCGGCACAGTACAATGAGCAGTTCTTC.

The rearrangement joins TRBV28 to TRBJ1-5; the match to TRBD1 covers 8 bases. This CDR3 spans 15 amino acids. Germline V gene lookup returns CDR1 MDHEN and CDR2 SYDVKM. After removal of 6 bases from V and 8 bases from J, the junction contained 12 bases not matched to a gene. DNA of the CDR3: TGTGCCAGCAGCCCGGGGAGGACAGGGCCAAAGCCCCAGCATTTT. It specifies CASSPGRTGPKPQHF.

The chain couples TRBV5-6 to TRBJ2-3, with D perhaps given as TRBD1 or TRBD2 (5 bases each). The CDR3 spans 15 residues. The germline V gene encodes CDR1 SGHDT and CDR2 YYEEEE. V was shortened by 2 bases and J by 2 bases, with 12 bases between the two germline ends. CDR3: CASSFGGGHTDTQYF. Written as DNA, the CDR3 is TGTGCCAGCAGCTTTGGAGGCGGACACACAGATACGCAGTATTTT.